The 21 T cell receptor beta chains given below trace back to one sample, sequenced in a study of T-cell reconstitution after alpha-beta-depleted transplantation in children. TCRbeta library construction was performed incorporating unique molecular identifiers. Via MiXCR, TCRdb re-called the PCR reads, giving one row per CDR3 protein. The sample holds 400,000 to 500,000 distinct CDR3 sequences, about a tenth seen once. The specimen comprised PBMCs from the stem cell graft donor, sampled from the stem cell graft. These receptor sequences come from a human donor who donated a stem cell graft to a child with acute myeloid leukemia.

The gene calls are TRBV11-2 and TRBJ2-2, with 8 bases that match TRBD2. Looked up from germline, CDR1 is SGHAT and CDR2 is FQNNGV. V trimming: 5 bases; J trimming: 5 bases; junction bases outside the gene matches: 7. This CDR3 contains 15 residues. The CDR3 here is CASSPYGGVTGELFF. Here the CDR3 DNA reads TGTGCCAGCAGCCCCTACGGGGGGGTAACCGGGGAGCTGTTTTTT.

This clonotype was seen a few times. The rearrangement links TRBV5-1 to TRBJ2-7; 8 bases map to TRBD1. The CDR3 extends over 14 amino acids. With 4 bases clipped from V and 5 bases from J, the junction kept 8 bases outside the gene matches. Per germline, CDR1 SGHRS and CDR2 YFSETQ. CDR3 in amino acids: CASSRTSGGDEQYF. CDR3 DNA sequence: TGCGCCAGCAGCAGAACCTCAGGGGGCGACGAGCAGTACTTC. Based on the CDR3 plus reference TRBV5-1 and TRBJ2-7, the full variable domain is KAGVTQTPRYLIKTRGQQVTLSCSPISGHRSVSWYQQTPGQGLQFLFEYFSETQRNKGNFPGRFSGRQFSNSRSEMNVSTLELGDSALYLCASSRTSGGDEQYFGPGTRLTVT.

This chain joins TRBV7-2 and TRBJ2-3, with D maybe TRBD2 (6 bases). The CDR3 loop spans 12 amino acids. Germline V gene sequence: CDR1 SGHTA, CDR2 FQGNSA. V was shortened by 8 bases and J by 5 bases, with 11 bases between the two germline ends. The CDR3: CASLWGEDTQYF. As DNA, the CDR3 is TGTGCCAGCCTGTGGGGGGAAGATACGCAGTATTTT.

The chain is built from TRBV7-6 and TRBJ2-3, with a tentative D call TRBD2 (6 bases). The CDR3 covers 17 residues. Germline V gene data show CDR1 as SGHVS and CDR2 as FNYEAQ. The ends were cut back, 5 bases at V and 2 bases at J, with 20 bases in the middle. CDR3 region: CASSPQTSSGHTDTQYF. DNA of the CDR3: TGTGCCAGCAGCCCTCAGACTAGTTCGGGGCACACAGATACGCAGTATTTT.

The rearrangement joins TRBV5-6 to TRBJ2-7; D may be TRBD2 (5 bases). This CDR3 comprises 15 residues. Germline CDR1 is SGHDT and CDR2 is YYEEEE. V lost 1 base and J 1 base, leaving 12 bases between the germline ends. CDR3 coding DNA: TGTGCCAGCAGCTTGACAAACCGGGAATCCTACGAGCAGTACTTC. Protein sequence: CASSLTNRESYEQYF. The full variable domain, completed using reference TRBV5-6 and TRBJ2-7, is DAGVTQSPTHLIKTRGQQVTLRCSPKSGHDTVSWYQQALGQGPQFIFQYYEEEERQRGNFPDRFSGHQFPNYSSELNVNALLLGDSALYLCASSLTNRESYEQYFGPGTRLTVT.

CDR3 amino acids: CAWSVGDTQYF. CDR3 sequence (DNA): TGTGCCTGGAGTGTAGGAGATACGCAGTATTTT. The V gene is TRBV30, the J gene TRBJ2-3; D gene ambiguous. Trimming removed 0 bases from V and 5 bases from J, with 3 bases in between. Germline V gives CDR1 GTSNPN, CDR2 SVGIG (reference sequence). The CDR3 extends over 11 amino acids.

The sample holds a few counts of this clonotype. This CDR3 reads CASSLQLDRAFF. The CDR3 coding sequence is TGTGCCAGCAGCTTACAGTTGGATAGAGCTTTCTTT. The genes are TRBV7-8 and TRBJ1-1; D is unresolved. The CDR3 runs 12 residues. Looked up from germline, CDR1 is SGHVS and CDR2 is FQNEAQ. The ends were cut back, 2 bases at V and 10 bases at J, with 11 bases in the middle.

The chain recombines TRBV5-6 with TRBJ2-5; the D is unclear. Germline CDR1 SGHDT, CDR2 YYEEEE. The V end lost 0 bases, the J end lost 1 base, and 10 bases lay between the germline ends. This CDR3 is built from 15 residues. CDR3 loop: CASSLVGSAQETQYF. CDR3 in DNA: TGTGCCAGCAGCTTGGTTGGTTCCGCCCAAGAGACCCAGTACTTC.

The CDR3 reads CASSGHSGSTEAFF. CDR3 bases: TGTGCCAGCAGCGGACACTCCGGGAGCACTGAAGCTTTCTTT. The rearrangement joins TRBV6-1 to TRBJ1-1; tentative D call: TRBD1 (5 bases). The V gene's germline CDR1 is MNHNS and CDR2 SASEGT. Trimming took 6 bases from V and 4 from J, leaving 15 bases between them. This CDR3 is built from 14 residues.

The V gene is TRBV7-9, the J gene TRBJ1-4; 7 bases are shared with TRBD1. The germline V gene has CDR1 SEHNR and CDR2 FQNEAQ (reference sequence). V was pared by 4 bases and J by 5 bases, with 1 base of the junction left unmatched. The CDR3 runs to 13 residues. In nucleotides, the CDR3 is TGTGCCAGCAGCTGGGACAGAAATGAAAAACTGTTTTTT. Amino acid sequence: CASSWDRNEKLFF.

This clonotype was detected a few times. CDR3 sequence (DNA): TGCGCCAGCAGCTTGGTACATAACACCGGGGAGCTGTTTTTT. This translates into CASSLVHNTGELFF. J is TRBJ2-2 and V is TRBV5-1; the D is unclear. The CDR3 is made up of 14 amino acids. Germline V gene data show CDR1 as SGHRS and CDR2 as YFSETQ. V lost 0 bases and J lost 2, with 5 bases in between. Supplemented by reference TRBV5-1 and TRBJ2-2, the full variable domain reads KAGVTQTPRYLIKTRGQQVTLSCSPISGHRSVSWYQQTPGQGLQFLFEYFSETQRNKGNFPGRFSGRQFSNSRSEMNVSTLELGDSALYLCASSLVHNTGELFFGEGSRLTVL.

The rearrangement links TRBV4-2 to TRBJ2-3, with TRBD2 matching 9 bases. The junction had 14 bases not matched to a gene; V was cut back by 4 bases and J by 3 bases. This CDR3 comprises 18 residues. The germline gives CDR1 LGHNA, CDR2 YNFKEQ. The CDR3 loop is CASSLAVSGRWGTDTQYF. DNA of the CDR3: TGTGCCAGCAGCCTCGCCGTTAGCGGGAGATGGGGGACAGATACGCAGTATTTT.

This chain joins TRBV7-8 and TRBJ1-5, with 7 nucleotides matching TRBD1. Trimming cost V 0 bases and J 0 bases; bases outside gene matches: 14. Germline CDR1 is SGHVS and CDR2 is FQNEAQ. The CDR3 spans 20 residues. The CDR3 reads CASSLAVGQAGRYSNQPQHF. CDR3 in DNA: TGTGCCAGCAGCTTAGCAGTCGGACAGGCCGGTAGATATAGCAATCAGCCCCAGCATTTT.

The chain employs TRBV6-1 and TRBJ2-1; possible D gene TRBD1, 5 bases. This CDR3 contains 13 residues. V gave up 6 bases and J gave up 9 bases, with 15 bases separating them. Germline V CDR1 and CDR2: MNHNS, SASEGT. The CDR3 sequence is CASRPVGLFEQFF. CDR3 sequence (DNA): TGTGCCAGCAGGCCCGTGGGGCTCTTTGAGCAGTTCTTC.

V gene TRBV5-1 combines with J gene TRBJ2-2; no clear D. Trimming pared 2 bases from V and 0 bases from J, leaving 8 bases between. The CDR3 is 15 amino acids. Germline CDR1 reads SGHRS; CDR2 reads YFSETQ. This chain's CDR3 is CASSFRTPNTGELFF. CDR3 DNA sequence: TGCGCCAGCAGCTTCAGGACCCCGAACACCGGGGAGCTGTTTTTT.

This clonotype appeared many times. This chain links TRBV5-6 with TRBJ2-3; D gene unclear. Trimming pared 6 bases from V and 6 bases from J, leaving 11 bases between. The CDR3 has 12 residues. The germline V gene has CDR1 SGHDT and CDR2 YYEEEE. The CDR3 reads CASNRLEDTQYF. CDR3 DNA sequence: TGTGCCAGCAACCGCCTGGAGGATACGCAGTATTTT.

This clonotype was seen a few times. The chain has TRBV21-1 and TRBJ2-7; the listed D gene, TRBD2, was not tested against the DNA. TRBV21-1 is a known pseudogene. The CDR3 is made up of 18 amino acids. The DNA for the CDR3 is TGTGCCAGCAGCAAAAATCGTGGATGGCTAGCGGGGGTTTACGAGCAGTACGTC. Translating gives CASSKNRGWLAGVYEQYV.

This clonotype came up many times. This chain connects TRBV27 to TRBJ2-3, with D tentatively TRBD1 (6 bases). CDR1 MNHEY and CDR2 SMNVEV come from the germline V gene (reference sequence). This CDR3 has 16 amino acids. Trimming removed 5 bases from V and 2 bases from J, with 17 bases in between. CDR3 sequence: CASSQPGAASTDTQYF. Written as DNA, the CDR3 is TGTGCCAGCAGTCAGCCAGGGGCCGCCTCCACAGATACGCAGTATTTT.

This clonotype showed up just a few times. The chain couples TRBV5-1 to TRBJ2-7; 11 bases line up with TRBD2. This CDR3 has 14 residues. With 3 bases clipped from V and 2 bases from J, the junction kept 1 base outside the gene matches. Germline CDR1 SGHRS, CDR2 YFSETQ. The CDR3, as DNA: TGCGCCAGCAGCTCGGGACTAGCGGCCTACGAGCAGTACTTC. This gives the protein CASSSGLAAYEQYF. The complete variable domain, with remaining parts taken from reference TRBV5-1 and TRBJ2-7, reads KAGVTQTPRYLIKTRGQQVTLSCSPISGHRSVSWYQQTPGQGLQFLFEYFSETQRNKGNFPGRFSGRQFSNSRSEMNVSTLELGDSALYLCASSSGLAAYEQYFGPGTRLTVT.

The V gene is TRBV12-3 or TRBV12-4, the J gene TRBJ1-1; TRBD1 might be the D (6 bases). CDR3 length: 15 residues. V lost 5 bases to trimming and J lost 6 bases, with 19 bases between them. The CDR3 DNA reads TGTGCCAGCAGTCCCCTGGGCCAGGGGCTGGCTGAAGCTTTCTTT. It codes for CASSPLGQGLAEAFF.

V usage is TRBV14 and J usage is TRBJ2-7; D remains unclear. The CDR3 extends over 14 amino acids. Germline V CDR1 and CDR2: SGHDN, FVKESK. Trimming shortened V by 1 base and J by 0 bases, and 7 bases separated the two germline ends. The CDR3 DNA follows: TGTGCCAGCAGCCAAGGGCGGTTCTCCTACGAGCAGTACGTC. Translating it yields CASSQGRFSYEQYV.